Described below is a single T cell receptor (beta chain) sequence and its context. The antigen remains undetermined. The data belong to a study of cytomegalovirus exposure and HLA in healthy donors. Whole-study results and caveats: TCR beta chains associated with HLA were, in a later analysis, more clonally expanded than equally common others. TCR sequences were mostly rare, though some public TCRs occurred in many donors. Common viral pathogens seemed to be connected with several of the most significant clusters, according to a later analysis.

It was with 60 Vbeta and 13 Jbeta primers that the PCR ran. Libraries were prepared by immunoSEQ multiplex PCR; TCRdb keeps only in-frame clonotypes and omits some of them. The table records some 190,000 clones, 75% to 90% of them present only once. Sequenced input: PBMCs. This clonotype was sampled from a man aged 25-45 years in good health and CMV-seronegative.

CDR3 bases: TGTGCCACCAGCATGGGACAGCAGTTGAATGGCTACACCTTC. Translation: CATSMGQQLNGYTF. The rearrangement uses TRBV15 and TRBJ1-2, with 7 bases identical to TRBD1. Germline V gene lookup returns CDR1 LNHNV and CDR2 YYDKDF (reference sequence). Trimming took 4 bases from V and 6 from J; bases not matched to a gene: 8. CDR3 length equals 14 residues.